This TCR beta chain was captured by sequencing in a study of cytotoxic CD8 clonotypes in ibrutinib-treated CLL (dated by TCRdb to the early 2020s). Regarding the study in general: In this cohort, about 15 patients were treatment-naive and some 10 were relapsed/refractory, while some 18 had unmutated IGHV. Response samples were obtained after a median of roughly eleven months of treatment, with a range of roughly 6 to 36 months. Cryopreserved peripheral blood mononuclear cells were obtained prior to treatment, at the time of response, and at either disease progression or sustained remission. On average, each sample yielded 270,000 or so productive templates and tens of thousands of productive rearrangements. All remission and progressive disease samples were collected while patients were still receiving ibrutinib. Partial responses were observed in some 24 patients and complete responses in 2; after a median follow-up of 68 months, remission was maintained in around 14 patients and progression was observed in approximately 12. Longitudinal samples were obtainable from about 30% of the roughly 90 participants in the trial.

The sample's time point label is to be understood as: approximately 25 months on ibrutinib. For TCR beta library preparation, about 2.2 micrograms of genomic DNA were extracted from the cryopreserved PBMCs. High-throughput TCR beta sequencing was performed on longitudinal blood samples from CLL patients receiving ibrutinib monotherapy. The patients were enrolled in a single-center, open-label phase 2 trial of ibrutinib monotherapy. The research as a whole found: Public clonotypes were rare and either shrank or stayed stable during treatment, and the rise in clonality at ibrutinib response reflected expansion of private clonotypes. Sampling times were not matched between patients in sustained remission and patients whose disease was progressing, and lymph node repertoires were not examined. Baseline clonality exceeded that of age-matched healthy donors and correlated strongly with circulating CD8+ T-cell counts. At ibrutinib response clonality went up, during sustained remission it held steady, and at progression it dropped back toward baseline.

As to this clone: Its binding antigen is unknown. Base-call qualities are not available, and no considerably larger clone is one nucleotide away.

A MiSeq instrument was used for deep resolution sequencing, which targeted depths ranging from 1 in 1 million up to 1 in 200,000 T cells, with coverage averaging 10x for each clonotype. The immunoSEQ hsTCRB Kit was used to generate TCR beta libraries. On the authors' methods: The data were analyzed with ImmunoSEQ Analyzer and ImmunoSEQ Data Assistant, and V, D and J gene assignments followed IMGT definitions. Clonality, which ranges from 0 to 1, was calculated as one minus the normalized Shannon entropy of productive rearrangement frequencies. Public clonotype analysis was restricted to overrepresented clonotypes comprising at least 0.05% of each patient's repertoire. Approximately 14 age-matched healthy donor repertoires from immuneACCESS were used as controls for clonality. TCRdb took this table from immuneACCESS and kept in-frame rearrangements with V and J called. Such tables lack part of the clones; where checked against another copy, unresolved V genes explain under half of the gap, and the rest is unexplained. V and J calls plus clone size are reproduced from that table; the DNA served to infer D and trimming. In this sample the table shows about 97,000 clones, 75% to 80% of which occur a single time. The ten largest clones add up to roughly 25% of the sample.

The CDR3 sequence holds 16 residues, the cysteine and phenylalanine included. Here the CDR3 DNA is all that survives: 48 bases in frame from base 1. V is pared back by 6 bases and J by 3 bases, with 17 bases lying between the germline termini. The germline V gene supplies CDR1 KGHSH and CDR2 LQKENI. The chain was built from TRBV18 and TRBJ2-2; the D element might be TRBD1 or TRBD2, as each aligns at 6 bases. Sample: PBMCs, taken after 24 months of ibrutinib treatment. This TCR was recovered from a human donor with chronic lymphocytic leukemia. CDR3 sequence: CASSPGAVRDTGELFF. The DNA is as follows: TGTGCCAGCTCTCCGGGGGCGGTCCGGGACACCGGGGAGCTGTTTTTT.